The 13 T cell receptor beta chains in this list originate from one sample, sequenced in a study of blood T cells in healthy people across ages. The use of a sample-barcoded 5' primer and a J-beta primer mix characterized a second PCR of about 6 to 11 cycles. TCRdb processed the 5' RACE reads anew with MiXCR; each CDR3 protein has one entry. The data show roughly 680,000 distinct CDR3 sequences, more than 40% seen once. The sample comprised blood. All receptors come from a woman in her fifties or sixties in good health.

A few counts support this clonotype. The rearrangement uses TRBV20-1 and TRBJ2-5; possible D gene TRBD1, 5 bases. The ends were cut back, 4 bases at V and 3 bases at J, with 12 bases in the middle. The germline gives CDR1 DFQATT, CDR2 SNEGSKA (reference sequence). There are 13 residues in the CDR3. The CDR3 coding sequence is TGCAGTGCTAACCTGGGGCTAAAAGAGACCCAGTACTTC. It translates to CSANLGLKETQYF.

The chain carries TRBV6-2 or TRBV6-3 and TRBJ2-1, with no clear D. V was trimmed by 2 bases and J by 12 bases, leaving 11 bases between them. This CDR3 comprises 12 residues. CDR1 is MNHEY and CDR2 is SVGEGT in the germline V gene. In nucleotides, the CDR3 is TGTGCCAGCAGTTACCCTTTACCCTGGCAGTTCTTC. Amino acid sequence: CASSYPLPWQFF.

Only a few counts were recorded for this clonotype. The rearrangement uses TRBV7-2 and TRBJ1-5, with a possible D match to TRBD1 (5 bases). V was pared by 1 base and J by 1 base, with 8 bases between. The CDR3 consists of 15 residues. CDR1 is SGHTA and CDR2 is FQGNSA in the germline V gene. The CDR3 nucleotides are TGTGCCAGCAGCTTAGGGGGGGGGAGCAATCAGCCCCAGCATTTT. This codes for CASSLGGGSNQPQHF.

This clonotype was seen only once. The chain links TRBV20-1 to TRBJ2-2; 7 bases are a match to TRBD1. The V gene's germline CDR1 is DFQATT and CDR2 SNEGSKA (reference sequence). J lost 1 base, V lost 0 bases, and 5 bases had no gene match. CDR3 length equals 16 residues. The CDR3 sequence is CSARDLRTGNTGELFF. CDR3 bases: TGCAGTGCTAGAGATTTGCGGACAGGGAACACCGGGGAGCTGTTTTTT.

This clonotype appeared a few times. The gene calls are TRBV15 and TRBJ2-7, with TRBD1 identical over 10 bases. This CDR3 region has 14 residues. Trimming cost V 0 bases and J 9 bases; bases outside gene matches: 5. Germline CDR1 reads LNHNV; CDR2 reads YYDKDF (reference sequence). The CDR3 nucleotides are TGTGCCACCAGCAGAGAGTGGGACAGGGGACGGCAGTACTTC. Its translation: CATSREWDRGRQYF.

The rearrangement links TRBV7-2 to TRBJ2-7; D uncertain. V lost 5 bases and J lost 2, with 16 bases in between. The CDR3 is made up of 15 amino acids. CDR1 is SGHTA, CDR2 FQGNSA, per germline. CDR3: CASSPGEHATYEQYF. The DNA for the CDR3 is TGTGCCAGCAGCCCTGGAGAGCACGCCACCTACGAGCAGTACTTC. The full variable domain, rest sourced from reference TRBV7-2 and TRBJ2-7, is GAGVSQSPSNKVTEKGKDVELRCDPISGHTALYWYRQSLGQGLEFLIYFQGNSAPDKSGLPSDRFSAERTGGSVSTLTIQRTQQEDSAVYLCASSPGEHATYEQYFGPGTRLTVT.

The V gene is TRBV4-3, the J gene TRBJ2-1; 11 bases are shared with TRBD2. The DNA end is more similar to TRBJ2-7, so the J call may be wrong. The CDR3 has 17 amino acids. Germline lookup yields CDR1 LGHNA and CDR2 YSLEER. Here the CDR3 reads CASSQDGTSGPYNEQYF. The CDR3 DNA follows: TGCGCCAGCAGCCAGGACGGGACTAGCGGTCCCTACAATGAGCAGTACTTC.

The chain couples TRBV11-2 to TRBJ2-3; 8 bases are a match to TRBD1. CDR3 length: 14 residues. V dropped 5 bases and J dropped 3; count of bases not matched to a gene: 4. CDR1 SGHAT and CDR2 FQNNGV come from the germline V gene. The CDR3: CASSARTGTDTQYF. CDR3 DNA sequence: TGTGCCAGCAGCGCTCGGACAGGGACAGATACGCAGTATTTT.

CDR3 region: CSASGGWTEAFF. The CDR3 nucleotides are TGCAGTGCTAGCGGGGGATGGACTGAAGCTTTCTTT. The J gene is TRBJ1-1, the V gene TRBV20-1; a possible D gene is TRBD1 (5 bases). CDR3 length equals 12 residues. CDR1 is DFQATT and CDR2 is SNEGSKA in the germline V gene (reference sequence). V was clipped by 3 bases and J by 5 bases, with 10 bases between them.

This clonotype was seen a single time. The chain combines TRBV7-9 with TRBJ1-6; maybe TRBD1 (5 bases). V was pared by 6 bases and J by 2 bases, with 8 bases between. Germline CDR1 is SEHNR and CDR2 is FQNEAQ (reference sequence). This CDR3 region has 14 residues. CDR3 sequence (DNA): TGTGCCAGCAGTGAGGGGACCTATAATTCACCCCTCCACTTT. This translates into CASSEGTYNSPLHF. Full variable domain (rest looked up from reference TRBV7-9 and TRBJ1-6): DTGVSQNPRHKITKRGQNVTFRCDPISEHNRLYWYRQTLGQGPEFLTYFQNEAQLEKSRLLSDRFSAERPKGSFSTLEIQRTEQGDSAMYLCASSEGTYNSPLHFGNGTRLTVT.

This clonotype was picked up a small number of times. The chain couples TRBV28 to TRBJ2-7; 8 bases are shared with TRBD2. The CDR3 runs 15 residues. Germline V lookup: CDR1 MDHEN, CDR2 SYDVKM. V was clipped by 6 bases and J by 1 base; unmatched bases: 8. CDR3 bases: TGTGCCAGCAGGACACCTTTAGCGGGATCCTACGAGCAGTACTTC. Residues: CASRTPLAGSYEQYF.

This clonotype was observed many times. This rearrangement joins TRBV6-1 to TRBJ1-1, with 7 nucleotides matching TRBD1. The CDR3 is 15 residues long. Germline CDR1 is MNHNS and CDR2 is SASEGT. The V gene end was trimmed by 6 bases and the J gene end by 3 bases; junction bases not matched to a gene: 10. The chain's CDR3 is CASRTGTLRYTEAFF. CDR3 DNA: TGTGCCAGCAGGACAGGGACCCTTCGGTACACTGAAGCTTTCTTT.

Ten or more counts support this clonotype. The J gene is TRBJ1-5, the V gene TRBV6-2 or TRBV6-3, with 9 nucleotides matching TRBD1. The V and J ends lost 8 bases and 0 bases, in that order; junction bases with no gene match: 11. The CDR3 totals 17 residues. Per germline, CDR1 MNHEY and CDR2 SVGEGT. The CDR3 DNA reads as TGTGCCAGCGGACGACAGACAGGGGGACCTAGCAATCAGCCCCAGCATTTT. Encoded protein: CASGRQTGGPSNQPQHF.